These T cell receptor delta chains were read from a single sample in a study of gamma delta lymphoproliferative disorders and STAT genes. TCRdb reanalysed the multiplex PCR reads with CATT. The data hold fewer than 800 delta-chain clones, with 5% to 7% observed a single time. The specimen sequenced was blood. All receptors derive from a human donor with gamma-delta T-cell large granular lymphocyte leukemia. Both conserved end residues are part of each CDR3. The D gene is left open where the match is weak. Clone size is given for some rows only: seen once, a few or many times, or a class if the clone is expanded.

21,NA,TRDJ1,TRDV1,many,CALGEGHPYLPGMRGADKLIF,TGTGCTCTTGGGGAAGGTCACCCCTACTTGCCGGGGATGCGAGGAGCCGATAAACTCATCTTT
17,TRDD3,TRDJ1,TRDV2,medium-sized,CACDTVRGIQYTDKLIF,TGTGCCTGTGACACCGTACGGGGGATCCAATACACCGATAAACTCATCTTT
17,TRDD3,TRDJ1,TRDV2,few,CACDTLTGGYGADKLIF,TGTGCCTGTGACACCCTTACTGGGGGATACGGCGCCGATAAACTCATCTTT
18,TRDD3,TRDJ1,TRDV2,few,CACDTVSTGGHSTDKLIF,TGTGCCTGTGACACCGTTTCTACTGGGGGACATTCCACCGATAAACTCATCTTT
19,TRDD3,TRDJ1,TRDV2,large,CACDTVTGGYGKGADKLIF,TGTGCCTGTGACACCGTCACTGGGGGATACGGAAAAGGGGCCGATAAACTCATCTTT
23,TRDD3,TRDJ3,TRDV2,large,CACDTETNWGIRVGSWDTRQMFF,TGTGCCTGTGACACCGAGACCAACTGGGGGATACGCGTAGGCTCCTGGGACACCCGACAGATGTTTTTC
17,TRDD3,TRDJ1,TRDV2,NA,CACYTFVELGDTDKLIF,TGTGCCTGTTACACCTTCGTGGAGTTGGGGGACACTGATAAACTCATCTTT
18,TRDD3,TRDJ3,TRDV2,hyperexpanded,CACDSTGEISWDTRQMFF,TGTGCCTGTGACTCTACTGGGGAGATCTCCTGGGACACCCGACAGATGTTTTTC